Described below is a single TCR beta chain sequence and its context. Its target is not known. The entry originates in a study of T cell responses to AZD1222 COVID-19 vaccine. Clones were read by immunoSEQ multiplex PCR, and TCRdb kept only the in-frame ones, dropping some. The top ten hold approximately 4.5% of the sample, which has about 77,000 clones, 92% seen once. This CDR3 contains 12 residues. V was shortened by 6 bases and J by 1 base, with 6 bases between the two germline ends. Germline V gene sequence: CDR1 ENHRY, CDR2 SYGVKD. Study results and limitations: No repertoire was sampled before or during the peak T cell response, only after it.

The input for sequencing was peripheral blood, taken 28 days after the second AZD1222 dose. V gene TRBV10-3 combines with J gene TRBJ1-1; D unresolved. This receptor was obtained from an adult who received the AZD1222 COVID-19 vaccine. This chain's CDR3 is CAISRGNTEAFF. CDR3 nucleotides: TGTGCCATCAGCCGAGGGAACACTGAAGCTTTCTTT.